Each of the 25 T cell receptor beta chains below was sequenced from the same sample in a study of blood T cell repertoires in COVID-19. Clones were sequenced by immunoSEQ multiplex PCR, and TCRdb holds only the in-frame ones, with some missing. In the table there are some 250,000 clones, approximately 86% of which are singletons. Sequencing was carried out using peripheral blood. The receptors were sampled from a woman between 25 and 40 years old who had recovered from COVID-19.

The chain recombines TRBV11-2 with TRBJ2-5, with TRBD2 matching 9 bases. Germline values: CDR1 SGHAT, CDR2 FQNNGV. V trimming: 3 bases; J trimming: 2 bases; junction bases outside the gene matches: 4. The CDR3 totals 15 residues. The chain's CDR3 is CASSFSGGLQETQYF. The CDR3 nucleotides are TGTGCCAGCAGCTTTAGCGGGGGCCTACAAGAGACCCAGTACTTC.

The genes are TRBV19 and TRBJ2-1; tentative D call: TRBD1 (5 bases). The V gene's germline CDR1 is LNHDA and CDR2 SQIVND (reference sequence). The CDR3 is made up of 15 amino acids. The ends were cut back, 1 base at V and 2 bases at J, with 9 bases in the middle. In nucleotides, the CDR3 is TGTGCCAGTAGTATAGGCCCAGGGACCTACAATGAGCAGTTCTTC. The encoded protein is CASSIGPGTYNEQFF.

The chain links TRBV6-5 to TRBJ2-5; a weak D match, TRBD1 (6 bases). Per germline, CDR1 MNHEY and CDR2 SVGAGI. With 6 bases removed from V and 2 bases from J, the gap between germline ends came to 13 bases. The CDR3 loop spans 14 amino acids. The CDR3 region has the DNA TGTGCCAGCAGCCGTGGACAGATACAAGAGACCCAGTACTTC. Translated: CASSRGQIQETQYF.

The chain has TRBV2 and TRBJ1-2; the match to TRBD1 covers 7 bases. V gave up 3 bases and J gave up 5 bases; unmatched junction bases: 9. This CDR3 spans 15 amino acids. CDR1 is SNHLY, CDR2 FYNNEI, per germline. The CDR3 DNA reads TGTGCCAGCAGTGATGGACAGGCGGAGGTATATGGCTACACCTTC. This sequence encodes CASSDGQAEVYGYTF.

The rearrangement links TRBV3-1 (or the pseudogene TRBV3-2) to TRBJ1-1; 8 bases are a match to TRBD1. Germline-derived CDR1 and CDR2 are LGHDT and YNNKEL (reference sequence). V was pared by 3 bases and J by 5 bases, with 5 bases of the junction left unmatched. The CDR3 extends over 14 amino acids. The CDR3 sequence: CASSHSGGGTEAFF. For the CDR3, the DNA is TGTGCCAGCAGCCACTCAGGGGGCGGAACTGAAGCTTTCTTT.

The chain employs TRBV10-2 and TRBJ1-1, with D maybe TRBD1 (5 bases). Looked up from germline, CDR1 is WSHSY and CDR2 is SAAADI. V lost 5 bases and J 3 bases, leaving 13 bases between the germline ends. The CDR3 length is 14 residues. The CDR3 loop is CASSHSLGDTEAFF. DNA for the CDR3: TGCGCCAGCAGTCACAGCTTAGGGGACACTGAAGCTTTCTTT.

This clone was detected only once. V usage is TRBV4-3 and J usage is TRBJ2-5, with a possible D match to TRBD1 (6 bases). V was trimmed by 0 bases and J by 1 base, leaving 12 bases between them. The CDR3 loop spans 16 amino acids. Germline CDR1 reads LGHNA; CDR2 reads YSLEER. CDR3 protein: CASSQDSDRPQETQYF. CDR3 nucleotides: TGCGCCAGCAGCCAAGACTCAGACAGGCCCCAAGAGACCCAGTACTTC.

V gene TRBV6-5 combines with J gene TRBJ2-2; 8 bases agree with TRBD1. The J segment lost 3 bases and the V segment lost 6 bases, leaving 3 bases of the junction unmatched. CDR1 and CDR2 (germline): MNHEY, SVGAGI. The CDR3 length is 14 residues. CDR3 sequence reads: CASRDRVYTGELFF. CDR3 sequence (DNA): TGTGCCAGCAGGGACAGGGTCTACACCGGGGAGCTGTTTTTT.

This chain connects TRBV10-3 to TRBJ2-7; weak D call: TRBD2 (6 bases). CDR3 length equals 14 residues. V was trimmed by 2 bases and J by 2 bases, leaving 10 bases between them. The germline V gene has CDR1 ENHRY and CDR2 SYGVKD. The CDR3 DNA follows: TGTGCCATCAGTGAGGAGGGCGGGGCCTACGAGCAGTACTTC. This sequence encodes CAISEEGGAYEQYF.

This clone was picked up a small number of times. This CDR3 is CASSQGPRGAEQYF. The CDR3 DNA reads TGCGCCAGCAGCCAAGGACCCCGGGGGGCCGAGCAGTACTTC. The gene calls are TRBV4-1 and TRBJ2-7, with TRBD2 as a possible D gene (7 bases). The CDR3 is 14 amino acids. CDR1 MGHRA and CDR2 YSYEKL come from the germline V gene. Trimming removed 1 base at V and 6 bases at J, with 13 bases between.

In this sample, this clone turned up many times. The J gene is TRBJ1-6, the V gene TRBV5-4, with 7 bases aligning to TRBD1. V was pared by 1 base and J by 9 bases, with 7 bases of the junction left unmatched. CDR1 and CDR2 (germline): SGHNT, YYREEE (reference sequence). There are 15 residues in the CDR3. This CDR3 is CASSLFSQGGSPLHF. For the CDR3, the DNA is TGTGCCAGCAGCTTGTTCTCCCAGGGGGGTTCACCCCTCCACTTT.

This sequence joins TRBV19 and TRBJ2-3, with TRBD1 matching 10 bases. CDR1 LNHDA and CDR2 SQIVND come from the germline V gene (reference sequence). There are 15 residues in the CDR3. After removal of 5 bases from V and 6 bases from J, the junction contained 8 bases not matched to a gene. The CDR3 DNA is TGTGCCAGTAGTTCGGACAGGGGGAGACGGGATACGCAGTATTTT. This encodes CASSSDRGRRDTQYF.

The chain links TRBV5-5 to TRBJ2-3; TRBD2 aligns across 15 bases. CDR3 length: 19 amino acids. Trimming cost V 6 bases and J 1 base; bases outside gene matches: 12. Germline V lookup: CDR1 SGHKS, CDR2 YYEKEE (reference sequence). The DNA of the CDR3 is TGTGCCAGCACCCCCCTTCGGACTAGCGGGGGGGCGGGCACAGATACGCAGTATTTT. Its translation is CASTPLRTSGGAGTDTQYF.

The chain joins TRBV5-4 to TRBJ1-4; TRBD1 might be the D (6 bases). Germline CDR1 is SGHNT and CDR2 is YYREEE (reference sequence). V was trimmed by 4 bases and J by 6 bases, leaving 10 bases between them. The CDR3 totals 13 residues. In DNA, the CDR3 is TGTGCCAGCAGCCGCCCAGGGGATGAAAAACTGTTTTTT. Encoded protein: CASSRPGDEKLFF.

This chain joins TRBV9 and TRBJ2-1, with 7 bases lining up with TRBD1. The CDR3 consists of 14 residues. Germline V gene data show CDR1 as SGDLS and CDR2 as YYNGEE. V shed 4 bases and J 3 bases; nucleotides not matched to a gene: 4. CDR3: CASSQQGNYNEQFF. The CDR3 bases are TGTGCCAGCAGCCAACAGGGGAACTACAATGAGCAGTTCTTC. The whole variable domain, filled in from reference TRBV9 and TRBJ2-1, reads DSGVTQTPKHLITATGQRVTLRCSPRSGDLSVYWYQQSLDQGLQFLIQYYNGEERAKGNILERFSAQQFPDLHSELNLSSLELGDSALYFCASSQQGNYNEQFFGPGTRLTVL.

This chain links TRBV5-6 with TRBJ1-4; 7 nucleotides match TRBD1. Germline CDR1 is SGHDT and CDR2 is YYEEEE. Trimming took 1 base from V and 6 from J; bases not matched to a gene: 0. This CDR3 region has 13 residues. CDR3 residues: CASSLTGDEKLFF. CDR3 in DNA: TGTGCCAGCAGCTTGACAGGGGATGAAAAACTGTTTTTT.

The rearrangement uses TRBV9 and TRBJ1-2, with 9 positions matching TRBD1. The CDR3 is 14 residues long. Germline V gene lookup returns CDR1 SGDLS and CDR2 YYNGEE. V dropped 4 bases and J dropped 8; count of bases not matched to a gene: 9. DNA of the CDR3: TGTGCCAGCAGCCCGCCGGGACAGGGAGCAGGCTACACCTTC. This sequence encodes CASSPPGQGAGYTF.

The rearrangement joins TRBV5-6 to TRBJ2-3; 13 positions match TRBD2. Germline CDR1 and CDR2: SGHDT and YYEEEE. V lost 3 bases to trimming and J lost 4 bases; unmatched junction nucleotides: 11. CDR3 length: 18 residues. CDR3 in DNA: TGTGCCAGCAGCTGGATAAGGGGACTAGCGGGGAGTGCAGATACGCAGTATTTT. It yields the protein CASSWIRGLAGSADTQYF.

The chain recombines TRBV7-9 with TRBJ2-3; TRBD1 might be the D (7 bases). The length of the CDR3 is 15 residues. From germline, CDR1 is SEHNR and CDR2 FQNEAQ (reference sequence). Trimming took off 5 bases at V and 5 bases at J, with 17 bases between the two ends. The CDR3 is CASSPWQGGQDTQYF. The DNA for the CDR3 is TGTGCCAGCAGCCCCTGGCAGGGGGGCCAAGATACGCAGTATTTT.

V is TRBV30 and J is TRBJ1-2; maybe TRBD1 (6 bases). Trimming stripped 0 bases from V and 4 bases from J, with 9 bases between. This CDR3 contains 13 residues. Germline V gene data show CDR1 as GTSNPN and CDR2 as SVGIG (reference sequence). CDR3 DNA: TGTGCCTGGAGTGTAGACAGGCCCTATGGCTACACCTTC. Translating it yields CAWSVDRPYGYTF.

The chain recombines TRBV5-4 with TRBJ2-7, with D maybe TRBD2 (5 bases). V lost 4 bases, J lost 5 bases, and 16 bases lay in between. The CDR3 runs to 14 residues. Per the germline V gene, CDR1 is SGHNT and CDR2 is YYREEE (reference sequence). CDR3 in DNA: TGTGCCAGCAGCGCGCGCCTAGCCAAGGACGAGCAGTACTTC. Its protein product is CASSARLAKDEQYF.

The chain joins TRBV7-3 to TRBJ1-3, with TRBD1 identical over 7 bases. Germline CDR1 reads SGHTA; CDR2 reads FQGTGA. Trimming removed 5 bases from V and 3 bases from J; junction bases left unmatched: 16. The CDR3 has 18 residues. The CDR3 sequence is CASSPLPMGQFGGNTIYF. CDR3 sequence (DNA): TGTGCCAGCAGCCCGCTGCCTATGGGACAGTTCGGTGGAAACACCATATATTTT. Full variable domain (missing parts from reference TRBV7-3 and TRBJ1-3): GAGVSQTPSNKVTEKGKYVELRCDPISGHTALYWYRQSLGQGPEFLIYFQGTGAADDSGLPNDRFFAVRPEGSVSTLKIQRTERGDSAVYLCASSPLPMGQFGGNTIYFGEGSWLTVV.

This clone was observed a single time. V gene TRBV4-2 combines with J gene TRBJ1-6; 12 bases line up with TRBD1. The junction had 5 bases not matched to a gene; V was cut back by 4 bases and J by 7 bases. This CDR3 contains 16 residues. Germline loops: CDR1 LGHNA, CDR2 YNFKEQ. Written as DNA, the CDR3 is TGTGCCAGCAGCCCCGGGACAGGGGGCACCAATTCACCCCTCCACTTT. Amino acids: CASSPGTGGTNSPLHF.

The V call is TRBV11-2, the J call TRBJ2-7; the D gene is possibly TRBD2 (6 bases). The CDR3 totals 15 residues. CDR1 and CDR2 (germline): SGHAT, FQNNGV. V lost 3 bases and J lost 4, with 16 bases in between. CDR3 residues: CASSLVGLASYEQYF. CDR3 DNA sequence: TGTGCCAGCAGCTTGGTTGGTCTAGCGAGTTACGAGCAGTACTTC.

The V call is TRBV6-6, the J call TRBJ1-2; 9 bases are a match to TRBD1. Trimming cost V 1 base and J 7 bases; bases outside gene matches: 4. The CDR3 totals 14 residues. Germline values: CDR1 MNHNY, CDR2 SVGAGI (reference sequence). Here the CDR3 reads CASSYWDREGGYTF. The CDR3 nucleotides read TGTGCCAGCAGTTACTGGGACAGGGAGGGTGGCTACACCTTC.